This T cell receptor beta chain was identified during a study of CD8+ T cells in alopecia areata (dated by TCRdb to 2016 to 2018). For the study in its entirety: The treated patients took part in an open-label pilot trial in which moderate-to-severe alopecia areata was treated with oral tofacitinib at 5 to 10 mg twice daily. In both human patients and the C3H/HeJ mouse model, the study applied high-throughput TCRbeta sequencing to look at T cell clonal expansion in alopecia areata. Tofacitinib-treated patients had biopsies at baseline and at 4 and 24 weeks of treatment, with a later scalp biopsy in several patients. In humans, TCRbeta sequencing was performed on scalp tissue and on sorted CD4+ and CD8+ peripheral blood T cells from healthy controls and from patients with patchy or totalis/universalis alopecia areata. The RNA source kit depended on sample type: the PAXgene miRNA kit for fixed scalp, the miRNeasy kit for PBMCs, and the RNeasy kit for mouse skin. Patients received tofacitinib for 6 to 18 months and were then followed off drug for 6 months to check for delayed response and recurrence. Clonality in the scalp was compared among normal scalp (n=4), patchy alopecia areata scalp (n=8), and alopecia totalis/universalis scalp (n=8). TCRbeta CDR3 regions were amplified by immunoSEQ multiplex PCR with 35 Vbeta forward and 13 Jbeta reverse primers.

Results the study describes overall, beyond this receptor: Resident alphabeta T cells in normal human skin are also sequenced, complicating scalp TCR repertoire analysis, unlike mouse skin dominated by gammadelta T cells. TCR sequences shared between patients were less clear than in mice, possibly partly because of HLA diversity in the patient population. Compared with normal scalp, lesional scalp, particularly in alopecia totalis/universalis, had higher clonality and more expanded CD8+ clones, which suggests antigenic drive.

With regard to this clone: Its target antigen remains unknown. Base-call qualities are not available, and no considerably larger clone is one nucleotide away.

Library construction relied on the immunoSEQ multiplex PCR assay. RNA was extracted from all samples and reverse transcribed into cDNA as template for TCR sequencing. First-strand cDNA was synthesized using SuperScript III with a 2:1 mix of oligo-dT and random hexamers. A synthetic immune receptor repertoire was used to gauge amplification bias, and whatever bias remained was removed computationally. The original methods were these. Raw reads were preprocessed to remove errors, and CDR3 was defined according to IMGT conventions as the region from the conserved cysteine to phenylalanine. Clonality was computed by normalizing Shannon entropy by log2 of the number of productive unique TCRs and subtracting the result from 1. Whether scalp clones were CD4 or CD8 was inferred by matching scalp TCRbeta sequences against CD4 and CD8 repertoires sorted from blood. TCRdb provides this immuneACCESS table in a form limited to in-frame rearrangements. Some clones are lacking; in checked studies, under half of them reflect an unresolved V gene, and why the rest are absent is not known. V, J and clone size reflect that table, while D and trimming were determined from the DNA. Present in this sample are 150,000 to 200,000 clones, about 66% of which were seen just once. The ten largest make up about an eighth of the sample.

This sample's time point label indicates: baseline before oral tofacitinib. Lesional scalp punch biopsies and peripheral blood were obtained from alopecia areata patients. PBMCs were isolated by density centrifugation and stained for CD3, CD4 and CD8, and CD4+ and CD8+ T cells were sorted on a FACSAria. CDR1 SNHLY and CDR2 FYNNEI are derived from the germline V gene. V gives up 8 bases and J gives up 5 bases, and the segment between their germline ends measures 12 bases. The CDR3 runs 12 amino acids, cysteine and phenylalanine included. Only CDR3 DNA remains: 36 bases, in frame from the first base. The material sequenced was CD8+ T cells sorted from blood, taken at week 0. This TCR derives from a human donor with alopecia areata. The sequence is built from TRBV2 and TRBJ2-5; the D segment could be TRBD2, given 5 matching bases. The CDR3 region: CASDELGETQYF. The DNA sequence is as follows: TGTGCCAGCGACGAACTAGGGGAGACCCAGTACTTC.